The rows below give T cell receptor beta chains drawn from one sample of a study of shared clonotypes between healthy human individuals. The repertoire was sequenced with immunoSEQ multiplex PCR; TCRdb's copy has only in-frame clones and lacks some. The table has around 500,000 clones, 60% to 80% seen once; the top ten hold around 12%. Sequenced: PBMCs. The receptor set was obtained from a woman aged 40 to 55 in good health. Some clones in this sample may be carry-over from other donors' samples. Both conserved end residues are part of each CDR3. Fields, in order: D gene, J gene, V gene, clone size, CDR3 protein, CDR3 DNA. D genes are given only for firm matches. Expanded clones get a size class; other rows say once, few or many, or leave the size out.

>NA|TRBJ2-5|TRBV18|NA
CASSPRGSEGKTQYF
TGTGCCAGCTCACCACGGGGATCGGAGGGGAAGACCCAGTACTTC
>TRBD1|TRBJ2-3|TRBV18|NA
CASSPAGGTPADTQYF
TGTGCCAGCTCACCCGCAGGGGGCACCCCAGCAGATACGCAGTATTTT
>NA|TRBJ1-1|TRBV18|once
CASSPSAEGNTEAFF
TGTGCCAGCTCACCGAGCGCAGAAGGGAACACTGAAGCTTTCTTT
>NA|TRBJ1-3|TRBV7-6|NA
CASTLHRVRRITPLSSGNTIYF
TGTGCCAGCACCTTACACCGAGTACGGAGGATAACACCCTTGAGCTCTGGAAACACCATATATTTT
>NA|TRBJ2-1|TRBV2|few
CASKQNNEQFF
TGTGCCAGCAAACAGAACAATGAGCAGTTCTTC
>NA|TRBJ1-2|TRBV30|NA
CAWSLVQPNYGYTF
TGTGCCTGGAGTTTGGTCCAGCCTAACTATGGCTACACCTTC
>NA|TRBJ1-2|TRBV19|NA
CASSMIGERGYTF
TGTGCCAGTAGTATGATTGGGGAACGGGGCTACACCTTC
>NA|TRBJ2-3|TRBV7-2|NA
CASSVLRDTQYF
TGTGCCAGCAGCGTTCTACGGGATACGCAGTATTTT
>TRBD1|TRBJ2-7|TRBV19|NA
CASSQTGGTYEQYF
TGTGCCAGTAGCCAGACAGGGGGAACCTACGAGCAGTACTTC
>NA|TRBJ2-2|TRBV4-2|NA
CASSQVLDTGELFF
TGTGCCAGCAGCCAAGTCCTCGACACCGGGGAGCTGTTTTTT
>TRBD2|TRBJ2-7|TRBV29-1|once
CSSREVLGGEQYF
TGCAGCTCGCGGGAGGTCCTCGGGGGCGAGCAGTACTTC
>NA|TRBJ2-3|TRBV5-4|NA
CASSLAIARSDTQYF
TGTGCCAGCAGCTTGGCGATAGCTAGGTCAGATACGCAGTATTTT
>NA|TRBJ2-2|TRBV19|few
CASTPGQVNTGELFF
TGTGCCAGTACCCCGGGACAAGTGAACACCGGGGAGCTGTTTTTT
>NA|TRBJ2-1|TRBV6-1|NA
CASRGTVYNEQFF
TGTGCCAGCAGAGGGACGGTATACAATGAGCAGTTCTTC
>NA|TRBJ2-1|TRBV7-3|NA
CASSSPGAGADNEQFF
TGTGCCAGCAGCTCACCGGGGGCGGGAGCGGATAATGAGCAGTTCTTC
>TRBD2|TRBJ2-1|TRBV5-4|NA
CASSFRLAGNEQFF
TGTGCCAGCAGCTTCCGGCTAGCGGGCAATGAGCAGTTCTTC
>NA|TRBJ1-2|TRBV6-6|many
CASSYPDRGYTF
TGTGCCAGCAGTTACCCGGACCGGGGCTACACCTTC
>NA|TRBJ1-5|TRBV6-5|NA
CASSDPNQPQHF
TGTGCCAGCAGTGACCCCAATCAGCCCCAGCATTTT
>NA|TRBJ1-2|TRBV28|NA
CASSSDLNYGYTF
TGTGCCAGCAGTTCAGACCTTAACTATGGCTACACCTTC
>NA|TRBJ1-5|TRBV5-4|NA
CASSLGQDQPQHF
TGTGCCAGCAGCTTGGGTCAAGATCAGCCCCAGCATTTT
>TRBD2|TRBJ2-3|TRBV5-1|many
CASSLGVGTSGYTQYF
TGCGCCAGCAGCTTGGGAGTAGGGACTAGCGGTTATACGCAGTATTTT
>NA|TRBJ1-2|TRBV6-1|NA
CASSLGGDYGYTF
TGTGCCAGCAGCTTGGGAGGGGACTATGGCTACACCTTC
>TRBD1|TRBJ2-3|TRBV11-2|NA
CASSPDRVLSDTQYF
TGTGCCAGCAGCCCGGACAGGGTGTTATCAGATACGCAGTATTTT
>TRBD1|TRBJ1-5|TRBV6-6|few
CASSWDRNSNQPQHF
TGTGCCAGCAGTTGGGACAGAAATAGCAATCAGCCCCAGCATTTT
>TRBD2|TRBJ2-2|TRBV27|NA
CASRPSLAGTGELFF
TGTGCCAGCAGACCTTCTCTAGCGGGTACCGGGGAGCTGTTTTTT
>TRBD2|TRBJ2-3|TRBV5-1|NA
CASSSGRDPTDTQYF
TGCGCCAGCAGCTCCGGGAGGGACCCCACAGATACGCAGTATTTT
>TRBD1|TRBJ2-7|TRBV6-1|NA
CASRGGSAYEQYF
TGTGCCAGCAGAGGGGGCTCGGCCTACGAGCAGTACTTC
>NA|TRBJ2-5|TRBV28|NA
CASSLSGVLETQYF
TGTGCCAGCAGTTTATCGGGAGTGCTTGAGACCCAGTACTTC
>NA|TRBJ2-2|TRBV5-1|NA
CASSLGVGNTGELFF
TGCGCCAGCAGCTTGGGTGTTGGCAACACCGGGGAGCTGTTTTTT
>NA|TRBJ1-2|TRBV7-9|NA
CASSRDTKIYGYTF
TGTGCCAGCAGTAGGGACACCAAAATCTATGGCTACACCTTC
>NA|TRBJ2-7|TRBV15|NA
CATSRDRQAYEQYF
TGTGCCACCAGCAGAGATCGTCAGGCCTACGAGCAGTACTTC
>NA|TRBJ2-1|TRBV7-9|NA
CASSLGQLYNEQFF
TGTGCCAGCAGCTTAGGGCAGCTCTACAATGAGCAGTTCTTC
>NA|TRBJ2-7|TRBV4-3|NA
CASSQAAGVAVAYEQYF
TGCGCCAGCAGCCAAGCCGCAGGGGTGGCTGTTGCCTACGAGCAGTACTTC
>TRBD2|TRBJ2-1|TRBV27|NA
CASIKTRALAGVMFF
TGTGCCAGCATTAAAACCCGGGCCCTAGCGGGAGTTATGTTCTTC
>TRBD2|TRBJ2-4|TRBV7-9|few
CASSSPGGGLAGTQYF
TGTGCCAGCAGCTCCCCGGGGGGGGGTCTAGCGGGAACTCAGTACTTC
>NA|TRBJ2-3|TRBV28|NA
CASKGYTDTQYF
TGTGCCAGCAAGGGGTACACAGATACGCAGTATTTT
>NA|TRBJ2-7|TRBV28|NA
CASRLGTPSSYEQYF
TGTGCCAGCAGGCTCGGGACACCGAGCTCCTACGAGCAGTACTTC
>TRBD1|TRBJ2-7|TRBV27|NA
CASSLPSRQGAGYEQYF
TGTGCCAGCAGTTTACCCAGCCGACAGGGGGCTGGGTACGAGCAGTACTTC
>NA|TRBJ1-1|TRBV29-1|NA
CSVTKTGGTEAFF
TGCAGCGTTACGAAGACAGGCGGCACTGAAGCTTTCTTT
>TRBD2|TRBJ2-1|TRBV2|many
CASSSPRVLAGLYNEQFF
TGTGCCAGCAGTTCGCCCAGGGTGTTAGCGGGTCTATACAATGAGCAGTTCTTC